The sequence of this TCR beta chain was determined in a study of immune cell composition in non-small cell lung cancer. Sequencing used immunoSEQ multiplex PCR; TCRdb keeps in-frame clones, though not all of them. The sample has roughly 3,500 clones, roughly 80% seen once. The CDR3 consists of 14 residues. In germline, CDR1 is MNHEY, CDR2 SVGAGI. V lost 4 bases to trimming and J lost 2 bases, with 11 bases between them. This receptor was identified in a human donor with non-small cell lung cancer. Sequencing was done on a sample of lung tumor tissue. This rearrangement joins TRBV6-5 to TRBJ2-5, with D unresolved. The DNA for the CDR3 is TGTGCCAGCAGTTCCCGAGACACGCAAGAGACCCAGTACTTC. This gives the protein CASSSRDTQETQYF.